One sample yielded the 5 T cell receptor beta chains listed below, sequenced in a study of cytomegalovirus exposure and HLA in healthy donors. PCR used 60 Vbeta primers and 13 Jbeta primers. Assay used: immunoSEQ multiplex PCR; TCRdb lists only in-frame clones, some missing. The sample lists about 67,000 clones; 65% to 70% were seen once. Sequencing was done on a sample of PBMCs. The receptors stem from a woman in her 30s in good health and CMV-seronegative.

The chain employs TRBV18 and TRBJ2-5, with D uncertain. Germline assignment: CDR1 KGHSH and CDR2 LQKENI. V lost 2 bases, J lost 5 bases, and 15 bases lay in between. The CDR3 sequence is 15 residues long. The CDR3 nucleotides are TGTGCCAGCTCACCAAACGTGAATAGTCGGGAGACCCAGTACTTC. It is translated as CASSPNVNSRETQYF.

The chain employs TRBV21-1 and TRBJ2-1; the D segment call TRBD1 is taken from the table without a DNA check. TRBV21-1 counts as a pseudogene. The CDR3 has 14 amino acids. This chain's CDR3 is CASSSDRGSYEQFF. The DNA for the CDR3 is TGTGCCAGCAGCAGTGACAGGGGATCATATGAGCAGTTCTTC.

Written as DNA, the CDR3 is TGTGCCAGTAGTATGAATGGGAGGGGTCAGAACACCGGGGAGCTGTTTTTT. It encodes CASSMNGRGQNTGELFF. The chain has TRBV19 and TRBJ2-2; 7 bases align to TRBD2. Germline CDR1 is LNHDA and CDR2 is SQIVND (reference sequence). The trim removed 3 bases at V and 1 base at J, leaving 8 bases unmatched. This CDR3 region has 17 residues.

This clone was detected only a few times. V is TRBV6-6 and J is TRBJ1-3, with 7 positions matching TRBD1. Trimming at V came to 5 bases and at J to 2 bases, leaving 6 bases not matched to a gene. Germline CDR1 reads MNHNY; CDR2 reads SVGAGI (reference sequence). This CDR3 contains 15 residues. CDR3 bases: TGTGCCAGCAGTCCAGGGGGATTGGCTGGAAACACCATATATTTT. Its translation: CASSPGGLAGNTIYF.

J is TRBJ2-3 and V is TRBV5-4; TRBD1 agrees at 7 bases. The CDR3 contains 15 residues. Germline V lookup: CDR1 SGHNT, CDR2 YYREEE (reference sequence). The trim removed 0 bases at V and 8 bases at J, leaving 9 bases unmatched. The CDR3 nucleotides are TGTGCCAGCAGCTTGGGTGGACAGGCACAGATTACGCAGTATTTT. It codes for CASSLGGQAQITQYF.